Listed here is a single T cell receptor (beta chain). Antigen: not known. V was shortened by 4 bases and J by 2 bases, with 19 bases between the two germline ends. The CDR3 has 16 residues. The germline gives CDR1 SGHRS, CDR2 YFSETQ. This specimen belongs to a study of shared clonotypes between healthy human individuals. Study-wide results and caveats: Memory subsets generally showed lower estimated richness than naive subsets. Non-shared clonotypes were found to have lower generation probabilities than the clonotypes that were shared by all four of the sorted-subset donors.

Under the authors' procedure: There were no quality scores in the junction-only immunoSEQ sequences, so filtering differed. Generated by immunoSEQ multiplex PCR, the TCRdb table keeps only in-frame clones and is missing some. V and J calls and clone size come straight from that table; D and trimming were deduced from the DNA. The sample consists of over a million clones, about 80% of them appearing once. The sequencing sample was made of memory CD4+ T cells sorted from blood. The subset is: CD45RA-negative fraction. V is TRBV5-1 and J is TRBJ2-7; tentative D call: TRBD2 (6 bases). The sequence came from a man between 18 and 29 years old in good health. CDR3 sequence (DNA): TGCGCCAGCAGCCCCCCAAGAGCTAGCGTAACCTACGAGCAGTACTTC. It codes for CASSPPRASVTYEQYF.